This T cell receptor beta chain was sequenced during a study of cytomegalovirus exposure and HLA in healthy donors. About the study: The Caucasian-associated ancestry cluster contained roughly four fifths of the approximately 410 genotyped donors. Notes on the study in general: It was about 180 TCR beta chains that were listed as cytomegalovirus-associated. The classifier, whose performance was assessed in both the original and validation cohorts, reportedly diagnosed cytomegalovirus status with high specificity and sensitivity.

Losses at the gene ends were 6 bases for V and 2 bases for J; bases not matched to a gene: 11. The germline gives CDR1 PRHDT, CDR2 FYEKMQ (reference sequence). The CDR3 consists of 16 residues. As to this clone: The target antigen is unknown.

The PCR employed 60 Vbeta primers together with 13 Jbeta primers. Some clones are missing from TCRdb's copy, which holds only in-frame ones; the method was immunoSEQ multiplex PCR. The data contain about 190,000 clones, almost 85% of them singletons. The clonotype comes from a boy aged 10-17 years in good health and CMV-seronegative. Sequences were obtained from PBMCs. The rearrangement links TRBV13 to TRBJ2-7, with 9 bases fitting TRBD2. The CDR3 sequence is CASSPTGTSSTYEQYF. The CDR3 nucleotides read TGTGCCAGCAGTCCGACCGGGACTAGCTCAACCTACGAGCAGTACTTC.